This TCR beta chain was profiled in a study of molecular identifiers for immune sequencing clone quantification. Overall study results and limits: Over 99% of CMV-specific effector molecules, but under 1% of naive ones, were in clones above 20 copies.

Of note for this clonotype: Its specificity is unknown. The conserved phenylalanine or tryptophan is not found at the CDR3 terminus, so this likely reflects a read error.

TCRdb fed the PCR reads into MiXCR, producing one record per CDR3 protein. This table holds about 510,000 distinct CDR3 sequences, 25% found once. The CDR3 is made up of 15 amino acids. Trimming left V 6 bases short and J 0 bases short, with 13 bases between. Per the germline V gene, CDR1 is SGHTA and CDR2 is FQGNSA. This receptor was identified in a human donor in good health. Some libraries in this study had Jurkat cell RNA spiked in. The sequencing input was naive CD8+ T cells from blood, with Jurkat cell RNA spiked in. Subset meaning: FACS-sorted CD8+CD4-CCR7+CD45RA+ naive T cells. The chain is built from TRBV7-2 and TRBJ2-3; D is undetermined. CDR3 nucleotides: TGTGCCAGCAGGGCAGAATACTCTAGCACAGATACGCAGTATCTT. Translated, it gives CASRAEYSSTDTQYL.